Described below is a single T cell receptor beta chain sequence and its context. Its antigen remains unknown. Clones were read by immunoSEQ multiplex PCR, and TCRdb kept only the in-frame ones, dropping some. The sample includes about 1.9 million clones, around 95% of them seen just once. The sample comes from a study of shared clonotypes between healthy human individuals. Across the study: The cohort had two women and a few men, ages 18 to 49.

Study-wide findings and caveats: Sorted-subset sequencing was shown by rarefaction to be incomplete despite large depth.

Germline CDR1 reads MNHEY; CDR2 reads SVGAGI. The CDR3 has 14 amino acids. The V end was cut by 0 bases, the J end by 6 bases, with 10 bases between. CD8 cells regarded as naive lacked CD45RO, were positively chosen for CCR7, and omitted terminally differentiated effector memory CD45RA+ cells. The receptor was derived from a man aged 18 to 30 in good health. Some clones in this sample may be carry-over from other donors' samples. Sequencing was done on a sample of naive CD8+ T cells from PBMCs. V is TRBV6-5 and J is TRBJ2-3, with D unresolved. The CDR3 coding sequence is TGTGCCAGCAGTTACTCCCAGCTCGGGGATACGCAGTATTTT. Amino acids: CASSYSQLGDTQYF.